These T cell receptor beta chains were read from a single sample in a study of CD8+ T cells in alopecia areata. Generated by immunoSEQ multiplex PCR, the TCRdb table keeps only in-frame clones and is missing some. The top ten clones hold roughly 20% of a sample with about 130,000 clones, about 50% of them seen once. Material: CD8+ T cells sorted from blood, obtained at week 0. The source is a human donor with alopecia areata. CDR3s include the opening cysteine and the closing phenylalanine or tryptophan. The order of the fields is V gene, D gene, clone size, J gene, CDR3 DNA, CDR3 protein. The D gene is left open where the match is weak. Clone size appears in some rows only: once, few, many, or a class for an expanded clone.

v_gene: TRBV11-2; d_gene: NA; abundance: few; j_gene: TRBJ1-1; CDR3nt: TGTGCCAGCAGCCCACGAGGGGTGAGCACTGAAGCTTTCTTT; CDR3aa: CASSPRGVSTEAFF
v_gene: TRBV15; d_gene: NA; abundance: NA; j_gene: TRBJ2-3; CDR3nt: TGTGCCACAGGGGCGGGGAGCACAGATACGCAGTATTTT; CDR3aa: CATGAGSTDTQYF
v_gene: TRBV27; d_gene: TRBD2; abundance: NA; j_gene: TRBJ2-7; CDR3nt: TGTGCCAGCAGTTTATTTGGCGGGGGGGCCCATACCGAGCAGTACTTC; CDR3aa: CASSLFGGGAHTEQYF
v_gene: TRBV27; d_gene: TRBD2; abundance: few; j_gene: TRBJ2-7; CDR3nt: TGTGCCAGCAGTTCCGGGACTAGCTCCTACGAGCAGTACTTC; CDR3aa: CASSSGTSSYEQYF
v_gene: TRBV4-2; d_gene: TRBD2; abundance: many; j_gene: TRBJ2-3; CDR3nt: TGTGCCAGCAGCCAAGAGGCTAGCGGGGGCGCAGATACGCAGTATTTT; CDR3aa: CASSQEASGGADTQYF
v_gene: TRBV7-9; d_gene: NA; abundance: few; j_gene: TRBJ2-5; CDR3nt: TGTGCCAGCAGCTTCGGGACGGGGTCCAAAGAGACCCAGTACTTC; CDR3aa: CASSFGTGSKETQYF
v_gene: TRBV5-6; d_gene: NA; abundance: NA; j_gene: TRBJ2-3; CDR3nt: TGTGCCAGCAGCTCTGGCCCTAGCAGTATGATCACAGATACGCAGTATTTT; CDR3aa: CASSSGPSSMITDTQYF
v_gene: TRBV5-6; d_gene: NA; abundance: few; j_gene: TRBJ1-5; CDR3nt: TGTGCCAGCAGCCCATCCCCCAGCAATCAGCCCCAGCATTTT; CDR3aa: CASSPSPSNQPQHF
v_gene: TRBV4-1; d_gene: NA; abundance: few; j_gene: TRBJ1-1; CDR3nt: TGCGCCAGCAGCCAAGCCCGGGTCAAGGACACTGAAGCTTTCTTT; CDR3aa: CASSQARVKDTEAFF
v_gene: TRBV6-1; d_gene: TRBD2; abundance: NA; j_gene: TRBJ2-1; CDR3nt: TGTGCCAGCAGCGCCCGAGGGACTAGCGGGGGTGAGCAGTTCTTC; CDR3aa: CASSARGTSGGEQFF
v_gene: TRBV2; d_gene: TRBD1; abundance: NA; j_gene: TRBJ2-5; CDR3nt: TGTGCCGGAGAGGACAGGGGGCAAGAGACCCAGTACTTC; CDR3aa: CAGEDRGQETQYF
v_gene: TRBV6-1; d_gene: NA; abundance: NA; j_gene: TRBJ1-2; CDR3nt: TGTGCCAGCAGTCTTGACAGCGCTAACTATGGCTACACCTTC; CDR3aa: CASSLDSANYGYTF
v_gene: TRBV27; d_gene: NA; abundance: NA; j_gene: TRBJ2-3; CDR3nt: TGTGCCAGCAGTACAAACCTAGGACAATCTCTGGATACGCAGTATTTT; CDR3aa: CASSTNLGQSLDTQYF
v_gene: TRBV27; d_gene: NA; abundance: few; j_gene: TRBJ1-5; CDR3nt: TGTGCCAGCGGATTGGTAGGCAGCAATCAGCCCCAGCATTTT; CDR3aa: CASGLVGSNQPQHF
v_gene: TRBV9; d_gene: NA; abundance: NA; j_gene: TRBJ1-1; CDR3nt: TGTGCCAGCAGCGGTGGGGATGGCGGGGGCTCGGCTTTCTTT; CDR3aa: CASSGGDGGGSAFF
v_gene: TRBV30; d_gene: TRBD1; abundance: few; j_gene: TRBJ1-2; CDR3nt: TGTGCCTGGTCGGACAGGAGCTATGGCTACACCTTC; CDR3aa: CAWSDRSYGYTF
v_gene: TRBV14; d_gene: TRBD1; abundance: few; j_gene: TRBJ2-1; CDR3nt: TGTGCCAGCGGACAGGGCTACAATGAGCAGTTCTTC; CDR3aa: CASGQGYNEQFF